What follows are 14 T cell receptor beta chains derived from one specimen sequenced in a study of cytomegalovirus exposure and HLA in healthy donors. The primer mix had 60 Vbeta and 13 Jbeta primers. Sequencing used immunoSEQ multiplex PCR; TCRdb keeps in-frame clones, though not all of them. This sample's table has 150,000 or so clones. Source material: PBMCs. The receptors stem from a woman aged 45-65 years in good health and CMV-seronegative.

V usage is TRBV7-2 and J usage is TRBJ1-2, with 8 bases fitting TRBD1. The CDR3 contains 15 residues. CDR1 is SGHTA, CDR2 FQGNSA, per germline. Trimming at V came to 1 base and at J to 6 bases, leaving 7 bases not matched to a gene. The CDR3 protein is CASSLEGRGLNGYTF. The CDR3 DNA follows: TGTGCCAGCAGCTTAGAGGGCAGGGGGCTGAATGGCTACACCTTC.

The gene calls are TRBV4-1 and TRBJ1-3; D is unclear. CDR3 length: 15 residues. Trimming pared 1 base from V and 2 bases from J, leaving 9 bases between. Germline V gives CDR1 MGHRA, CDR2 YSYEKL. The CDR3 sequence: CASSQGRGTGNTIYF. The DNA of the CDR3 is TGCGCCAGCAGCCAAGGACGGGGAACTGGAAACACCATATATTTT.

The chain combines TRBV5-1 with TRBJ2-7; TRBD1 aligns across 9 bases. In germline, CDR1 is SGHRS, CDR2 YFSETQ. This CDR3 region has 16 residues. Trimming took 4 bases from V and 0 from J; bases not matched to a gene: 8. The CDR3 DNA is TGCGCCAGCAGCATTACCGGGACAGGGAGCTCCTACGAGCAGTACTTC. Protein product: CASSITGTGSSYEQYF.

The DNA for the CDR3 is TGTGCCAGCAGCTTATCTGGGCAGCAGCCCCAGCATTTT. This translates into CASSLSGQQPQHF. The J gene is TRBJ1-5, the V gene TRBV7-2, with D unclear. V lost 2 bases and J 7 bases, leaving 9 bases between the germline ends. Germline CDR1 SGHTA, CDR2 FQGNSA. This CDR3 is 13 amino acids long. The full variable domain, rest sourced from reference TRBV7-2 and TRBJ1-5, is GAGVSQSPSNKVTEKGKDVELRCDPISGHTALYWYRQSLGQGLEFLIYFQGNSAPDKSGLPSDRFSAERTGGSVSTLTIQRTQQEDSAVYLCASSLSGQQPQHFGDGTRLSIL.

This chain connects TRBV10-3 to TRBJ2-7, with 14 bases aligning to TRBD2. The CDR3 covers 14 residues. The V and J ends lost 8 bases and 4 bases, in that order; junction bases with no gene match: 4. Germline loops: CDR1 ENHRY, CDR2 SYGVKD. CDR3 in amino acids: CAILGTSGRYEQYF. CDR3 sequence (DNA): TGTGCCATCTTGGGGACTAGCGGGAGATACGAGCAGTACTTC.

V usage is TRBV4-1 and J usage is TRBJ1-1; perhaps TRBD1 as D (6 bases). The germline V gene encodes CDR1 MGHRA and CDR2 YSYEKL. The CDR3 consists of 16 residues. The ends were cut back, 0 bases at V and 6 bases at J, with 17 bases in the middle. The CDR3 loop reads CASSQDLQGKPPEAFF. The CDR3 bases are TGCGCCAGCAGCCAAGATCTACAGGGCAAACCCCCTGAAGCTTTCTTT.

The rearrangement uses TRBV30 and TRBJ1-1, with D maybe TRBD1 (5 bases). CDR1 and CDR2 (germline): GTSNPN, SVGIG (reference sequence). The CDR3 is 14 amino acids. V was clipped by 1 base and J by 7 bases, with 16 bases between them. The DNA of the CDR3 is TGTGCCTGGAGTGGGGGGAGGGGCGAGATTGAAGCTTTCTTT. This sequence encodes CAWSGGRGEIEAFF.

The V and J genes are TRBV2 and TRBJ2-7, with 9 bases that match TRBD1. The trim removed 7 bases at V and 3 bases at J, leaving 7 bases unmatched. Germline assignment: CDR1 SNHLY and CDR2 FYNNEI. The CDR3 runs to 14 residues. CDR3 sequence: CASTLQGARYEQYF. CDR3 in DNA: TGTGCCAGCACCCTACAGGGGGCGCGCTACGAGCAGTACTTC.

V gene TRBV6-6 combines with J gene TRBJ1-2; D is perhaps TRBD1 (6 bases). This CDR3 is 15 amino acids long. V was clipped by 6 bases and J by 4 bases, with 18 bases between them. Germline lookup yields CDR1 MNHNY and CDR2 SVGAGI (reference sequence). This CDR3 reads CASSPIDRPGYGYTF. CDR3 DNA sequence: TGTGCCAGCAGCCCTATTGACAGGCCAGGCTATGGCTACACCTTC.

The gene calls are TRBV28 and TRBJ1-5; 10 positions agree with TRBD1. The CDR3 sequence is 15 residues long. From germline, CDR1 is MDHEN and CDR2 SYDVKM. V shed 6 bases and J 5 bases; nucleotides not matched to a gene: 7. The chain's CDR3 is CASRTGQGLYQPQHF. For the CDR3, the DNA is TGTGCCAGCAGAACGGGACAGGGGCTATATCAGCCCCAGCATTTT.

The CDR3, as DNA: TGTGCCAGCAGCTCTAAAACCCGAGGGGGCCGGTCACCCCTCCACTTT. This codes for CASSSKTRGGRSPLHF. The chain carries TRBV13 and TRBJ1-6, with 7 bases matching TRBD1. Germline lookup yields CDR1 PRHDT and CDR2 FYEKMQ (reference sequence). The CDR3 contains 16 residues. V lost 4 bases and J lost 10; bases outside the gene matches: 13.

The rearrangement links TRBV5-4 to TRBJ2-1; TRBD2 is a possible D gene (6 bases). The CDR3 consists of 16 residues. Trimming pared 2 bases from V and 9 bases from J, leaving 21 bases between. CDR1 is SGHNT, CDR2 YYREEE, per germline (reference sequence). In nucleotides, the CDR3 is TGTGCCAGCAGCTTCGGGGGAGGACGAGGGGTCAGTGAGCAGTTCTTC. Its protein product is CASSFGGGRGVSEQFF.

The rearrangement links TRBV4-2 to TRBJ2-5; 11 bases are a match to TRBD1. The CDR3 loop spans 15 amino acids. In germline, CDR1 is LGHNA, CDR2 YNFKEQ. J gave up 2 bases and V 4 bases, and 3 bases lay outside the gene matches. CDR3 bases: TGTGCCAGCAGCCCCCGGGACAGGGGGCAAGAGACCCAGTACTTC. Protein: CASSPRDRGQETQYF.

CDR3 DNA: TGTGCCAGCAGCCAAGGACTAGCGGGAGTGCGCAATGAGCAGTTCTTC. Translation gives CASSQGLAGVRNEQFF. The chain employs TRBV4-2 and TRBJ2-1; TRBD2 matches at 12 bases. The junction had 4 bases not matched to a gene; V was cut back by 1 base and J by 6 bases. The CDR3 is 16 amino acids. Per the germline V gene, CDR1 is LGHNA and CDR2 is YNFKEQ.